Listed below are T cell receptor beta chains from one sample, sequenced in a study of T cell repertoires in cytomegalovirus infection. A single record per CDR3 protein comes from TCRdb applying MiXCR to the reads. The sample has 400,000 or so distinct CDR3 sequences; approximately 31% are singletons. Source material: PBMCs. Receptors were obtained from a human donor in good health (CMV status not recorded). Some clones in this sample may be carry-over from other donors' samples. Each CDR3 is given with its conserved first and last residue. A D gene is named only where the DNA matches it firmly. Clone size is stated in some rows and not others, as once, few, many or a class when expanded.

J	V	D	size	CDR3	DNA
TRBJ2-1	TRBV20-1	TRBD2	few	CSAPGTSGSYNEQFF	TGCAGTGCCCCCGGGACTAGCGGTTCCTACAATGAGCAGTTCTTC
TRBJ1-2	TRBV7-9	.	.	CASSFEGYGYNF	TGTGCCAGCAGCTTCGAAGGCTATGGCTACAACTTC
TRBJ2-1	TRBV20-1	.	many	CSARRSQGVNEQFF	TGCAGTGCTAGGAGGTCACAGGGAGTTAATGAGCAGTTCTTC
TRBJ2-6	TRBV2	TRBD1	.	CASSESSGTETSVSGANVLTF	TGTGCCAGCAGTGAAAGTTCCGGGACAGAGACGTCGGTCTCTGGGGCCAACGTCCTGACTTTC
TRBJ1-2	TRBV7-3	.	.	CASSPRGGDGYTF	TGTGCCAGCAGCCCTAGAGGGGGTGATGGCTACACCTTC
TRBJ1-1	TRBV7-2	.	.	CASSLDPGGGEAFF	TGTGCCAGCAGCTTAGATCCAGGAGGTGGTGAAGCTTTCTTT
TRBJ1-6	TRBV24-1	TRBD1	few	CATRMGALLPEDRISYNSPLHF	TGTGCCACCAGGATGGGTGCACTTCTACCGGAGGACAGGATCTCCTATAATTCACCCCTCCACTTT
TRBJ1-1	TRBV7-3	.	few	CASSASGNTEAFF	TGTGCCAGCAGCGCTTCTGGAAACACTGAAGCTTTCTTT
TRBJ2-4	TRBV28	.	.	CASSSPTAILAKNIQYF	TGTGCCAGCAGTTCACCTACAGCTATTCTAGCCAAAAACATTCAGTACTTC
TRBJ1-3	TRBV6-1	TRBD1	few	CASSSPGGGNGNTIYF	TGTGCCAGCAGTTCCCCAGGGGGCGGTAATGGAAACACCATATATTTT
TRBJ1-2	TRBV6-6	.	.	CASVSGASNYGYTF	TGTGCCAGCGTTTCGGGGGCTTCTAACTATGGCTACACCTTC
TRBJ1-5	TRBV29-1	.	.	CSVVGGVIQPPHF	TGCAGCGTTGTAGGAGGAGTTATACAGCCCCCGCATTTT
TRBJ1-4	TRBV3-1	.	.	CASSQGSGEKLFF	TGTGCCAGCAGCCAAGGAAGTGGTGAAAAACTGTTTTTT
TRBJ1-4	TRBV18	TRBD1	few	CASSPGQATNEKLFF	TGTGCCAGCTCACCCGGACAGGCAACTAATGAAAAACTGTTTTTT
TRBJ2-5	TRBV9	TRBD2	.	CASSVVAGAPQETQYF	TGTGCCAGCAGCGTGGTAGCGGGGGCCCCACAAGAGACCCAGTACTTC
TRBJ2-1	TRBV30	.	.	CAWNRGSSYNEQFF	TGTGCCTGGAACCGTGGGAGCTCCTACAATGAGCAGTTCTTC
TRBJ2-5	TRBV7-9	.	many	CASSLAPVGETQYF	TGTGCCAGCAGCTTAGCACCCGTTGGCGAGACCCAGTACTTC
TRBJ1-4	TRBV12-3/TRBV12-4	.	.	CASTNREGEKLFF	TGTGCCAGCACGAACAGGGAGGGTGAAAAACTGTTTTTT
TRBJ2-5	TRBV10-2	.	.	CASKVAHSQETQYF	TGCGCCAGCAAGGTGGCTCACTCCCAAGAGACCCAGTACTTC
TRBJ2-5	TRBV7-7	.	.	CASSLVQGLETQYF	TGTGCCAGCAGCTTAGTTCAGGGTTTAGAGACCCAGTACTTC
TRBJ2-7	TRBV7-2	.	many	CASSLSYEQYF	TGTGCCAGCAGCCTCTCCTACGAGCAGTACTTC
TRBJ2-7	TRBV20-1	.	few	CSAPNPPGRPYEQYF	TGCAGTGCCCCCAACCCCCCCGGACGACCTTACGAGCAGTACTTC